The 8 T cell receptor beta chains below come from one sample, sequenced in a study of CD8 T cells in ankylosing spondylitis. No antigen has been identified for these receptors. TCRdb independently ran MiXCR on the 5' RACE reads; one entry per CDR3 protein. The sample includes about 700,000 distinct CDR3 sequences, over 15% of them seen just once. General observations from the study: A TCR beta motif of several highly homologous variants seemed to mark ankylosing spondylitis blood.

The sample taken for sequencing was blood, either unsorted or a sorted T cell fraction (not recorded which). The receptor source for this set is a male donor with ankylosing spondylitis.

The chain has TRBV29-1 and TRBJ2-7; 8 positions agree with TRBD1. J lost 5 bases, V lost 1 base, and 7 bases had no gene match. CDR3 size: 14 residues. The germline CDR1 and CDR2 sequences are SQVTM and ANQGSEA. The CDR3 is CSVEGGQGAHEQYF. For the CDR3, the DNA is TGCAGCGTTGAAGGGGGGCAGGGGGCCCACGAGCAGTACTTC.

This clonotype was seen a handful of times. V gene TRBV4-3 combines with J gene TRBJ1-5, with a tentative D call TRBD1 (6 bases). V lost 0 bases, J lost 3 bases, and 12 bases lay in between. The CDR3 runs to 16 residues. The germline V gene encodes CDR1 LGHNA and CDR2 YSLEER. As DNA, the CDR3 is TGCGCCAGCAGCCAAGACTGGCAGGGGCCCAATCAGCCCCAGCATTTT. Its protein is CASSQDWQGPNQPQHF.

This clonotype was observed a few times. V usage is TRBV6-5 and J usage is TRBJ2-7; TRBD2 might be the D (5 bases). The CDR3 extends over 16 amino acids. Trimming took 0 bases from V and 3 from J, leaving 15 bases between them. Looked up from germline, CDR1 is MNHEY and CDR2 is SVGAGI. The CDR3 is CASSYSSSMNNYEQYF. The CDR3 bases are TGTGCCAGCAGTTACTCTTCTAGCATGAATAACTACGAGCAGTACTTC.

The gene calls are TRBV12-3 or TRBV12-4 and TRBJ2-1; 7 bases are shared with TRBD2. The CDR3 is made up of 15 amino acids. The junction had 15 bases not matched to a gene; V was cut back by 6 bases and J by 10 bases. The CDR3 bases are TGTGCCAGCAGGATCCAGGGCGGGGGAAACCGAGAGCAGTTCTTC. Its translation is CASRIQGGGNREQFF.

The CDR3 loop reads CASSEGGRSFSQYF. For the CDR3, the DNA is TGTGCCAGCAGTGAAGGGGGCCGTTCCTTCTCGCAGTACTTC. V gene TRBV2 combines with J gene TRBJ2-7, with a possible D match to TRBD1 (5 bases). Germline V gene lookup returns CDR1 SNHLY and CDR2 FYNNEI. The CDR3 totals 14 residues. V gave up 1 base and J gave up 9 bases, with 16 bases separating them.

This clonotype was counted only a few times. This chain joins TRBV12-3 or TRBV12-4 and TRBJ1-1, with D unresolved. V was cut by 6 bases and J by 11 bases, with 22 bases left in between. This CDR3 is 14 amino acids long. The CDR3 DNA follows: TGTGCCAGCAGCCCACCTGCGGGAGGGCCGTTGGCTTTCTTT. It specifies CASSPPAGGPLAFF.

The chain combines TRBV14 with TRBJ2-2; D is perhaps TRBD1 (6 bases). Trimming removed 1 base from V and 2 bases from J, with 11 bases in between. The CDR3 runs 16 residues. Germline CDR1 and CDR2: SGHDN and FVKESK. The CDR3 here is CASSQAGRGNTGELFF. DNA for the CDR3: TGTGCCAGCAGCCAAGCGGGCAGGGGAAACACCGGGGAGCTGTTTTTT.

This clonotype has ten or more counts. The chain joins TRBV20-1 to TRBJ1-5; D is undetermined. Germline loops: CDR1 DFQATT, CDR2 SNEGSKA (reference sequence). This CDR3 is 14 amino acids long. V lost 0 bases and J lost 1, with 7 bases in between. DNA for the CDR3: TGCAGTGCTAGAGACGGATGGAGCAATCAGCCCCAGCATTTT. Protein product: CSARDGWSNQPQHF.